This section outlines one TCR beta chain sequence together with its context. As yet, its antigen is unknown. UMI-labeled 5' RACE TRB cDNA libraries were prepared from the cells. TCRdb reprocessed the 5' RACE reads and reports one entry per CDR3 protein, with no DNA. Its clone listing holds about 89,000 distinct CDR3 sequences. This sample was included in a study of CXCR3-negative and CXCR3-positive naive CD8 T cells. Study-level findings and limits: The TRB CDR3s that CXCR3-positive naive cells carried were more hydrophobic than those of CXCR3-negative naive cells. Much lower diversity was found in memory CD8+ cells, while both naive subsets had comparably high diversity.

Sequenced material: naive CXCR3+ CD8+ T cells from blood. Specified subset: CD45RO-CCR7+CD27+CD95- naive CD8+ T cells expressing CXCR3 (TNR3+). The sequence was obtained from a human donor in good health. Some clones in this sample may be carry-over from other donors' samples.

CDR3 protein: CASSSFGTGSYEQYF. The chain uses TRBV7-9 and TRBJ2-7; TCRdb picks TRBD1, but there is no DNA to check that call. The CDR3 is 15 amino acids. From germline, CDR1 is SEHNR and CDR2 FQNEAQ (reference sequence).